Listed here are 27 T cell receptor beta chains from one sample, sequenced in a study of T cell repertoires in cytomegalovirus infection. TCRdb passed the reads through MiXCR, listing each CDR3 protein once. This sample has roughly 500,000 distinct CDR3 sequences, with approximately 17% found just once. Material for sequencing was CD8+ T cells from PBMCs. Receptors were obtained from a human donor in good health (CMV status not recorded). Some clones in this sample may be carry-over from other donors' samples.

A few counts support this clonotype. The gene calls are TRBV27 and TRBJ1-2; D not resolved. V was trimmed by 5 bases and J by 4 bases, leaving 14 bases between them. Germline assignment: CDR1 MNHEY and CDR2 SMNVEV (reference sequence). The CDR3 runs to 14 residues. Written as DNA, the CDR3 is TGTGCCAGCAGTATGGACCAGTTCGGCTATGGCTACACCTTC. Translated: CASSMDQFGYGYTF.

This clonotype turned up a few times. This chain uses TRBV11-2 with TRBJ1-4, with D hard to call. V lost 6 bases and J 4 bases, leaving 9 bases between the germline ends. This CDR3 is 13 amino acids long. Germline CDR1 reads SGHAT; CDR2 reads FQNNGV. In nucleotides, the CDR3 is TGTGCCAGCAGAAGGGCCGGTAATGAAAAACTGTTTTTT. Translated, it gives CASRRAGNEKLFF.

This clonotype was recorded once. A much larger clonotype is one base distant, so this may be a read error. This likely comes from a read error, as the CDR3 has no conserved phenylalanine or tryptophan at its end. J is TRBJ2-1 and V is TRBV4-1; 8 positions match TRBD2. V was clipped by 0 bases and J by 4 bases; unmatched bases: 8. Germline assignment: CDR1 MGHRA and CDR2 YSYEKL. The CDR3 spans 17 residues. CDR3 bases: TGCGCCAGCAGCCAAGATAAGACGGGAGGGCATTACAATGAGCAGTTCTTA. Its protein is CASSQDKTGGHYNEQFL.

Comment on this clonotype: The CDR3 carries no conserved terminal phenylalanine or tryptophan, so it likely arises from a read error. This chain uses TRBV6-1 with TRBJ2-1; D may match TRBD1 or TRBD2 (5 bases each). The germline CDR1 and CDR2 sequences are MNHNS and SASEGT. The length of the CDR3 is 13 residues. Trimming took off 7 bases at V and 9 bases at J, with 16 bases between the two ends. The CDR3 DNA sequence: TGTGCCAGCACCACACTGGGGGACCTTGAGCAGTTCTTA. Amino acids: CASTTLGDLEQFL.

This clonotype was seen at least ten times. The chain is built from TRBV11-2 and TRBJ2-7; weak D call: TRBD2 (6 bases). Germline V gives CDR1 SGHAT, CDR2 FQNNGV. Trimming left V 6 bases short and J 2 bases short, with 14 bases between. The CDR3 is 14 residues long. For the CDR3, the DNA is TGTGCCAGCAGTAGGCGGGACTCCACCTACGAGCAGTACTTC. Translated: CASSRRDSTYEQYF.

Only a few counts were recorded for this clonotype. The CDR3 here is CASSSDPAYEQYF. CDR3 coding DNA: TGTGCCAGCAGCTCGGACCCGGCCTACGAGCAGTACTTC. J is TRBJ2-7 and V is TRBV7-6, with D unresolved. In germline, CDR1 is SGHVS, CDR2 FNYEAQ. The CDR3 has 13 amino acids. V was trimmed by 4 bases and J by 2 bases, leaving 9 bases between them.

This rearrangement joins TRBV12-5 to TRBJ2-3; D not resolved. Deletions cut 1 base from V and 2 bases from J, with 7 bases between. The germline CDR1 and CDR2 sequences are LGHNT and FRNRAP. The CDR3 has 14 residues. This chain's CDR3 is CASGLGRSTDTQYF. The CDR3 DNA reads TGTGCTAGTGGTTTGGGACGATCCACAGATACGCAGTATTTT.

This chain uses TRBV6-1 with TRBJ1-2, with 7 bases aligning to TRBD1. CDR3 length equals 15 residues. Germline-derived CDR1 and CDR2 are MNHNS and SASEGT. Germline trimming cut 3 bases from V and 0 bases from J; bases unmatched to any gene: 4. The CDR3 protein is CASSDFTGANYGYTF. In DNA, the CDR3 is TGTGCCAGCAGTGACTTTACAGGGGCTAACTATGGCTACACCTTC.

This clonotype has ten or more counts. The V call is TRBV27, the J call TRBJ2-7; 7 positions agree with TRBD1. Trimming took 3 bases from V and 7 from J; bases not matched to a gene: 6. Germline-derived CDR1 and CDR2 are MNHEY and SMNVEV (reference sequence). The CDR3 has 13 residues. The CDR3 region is CASSLGRGKEQYF. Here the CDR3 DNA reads TGTGCCAGCAGTTTGGGCAGGGGGAAAGAGCAGTACTTC.

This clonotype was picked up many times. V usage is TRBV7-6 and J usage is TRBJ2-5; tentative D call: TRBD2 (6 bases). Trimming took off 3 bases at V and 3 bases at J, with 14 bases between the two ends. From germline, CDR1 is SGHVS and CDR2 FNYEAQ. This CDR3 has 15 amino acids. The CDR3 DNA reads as TGTGCCAGCAGCTTCGGCGGGATGGGGGAAGAGACCCAGTACTTC. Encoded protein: CASSFGGMGEETQYF.

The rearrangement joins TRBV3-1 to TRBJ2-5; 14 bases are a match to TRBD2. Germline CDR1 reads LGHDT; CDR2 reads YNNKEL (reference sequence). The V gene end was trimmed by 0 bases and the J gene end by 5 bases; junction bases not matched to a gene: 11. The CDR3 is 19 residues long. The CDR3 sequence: CASSQDTLRLAGGMETQYF. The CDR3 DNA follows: TGTGCCAGCAGCCAAGACACCCTCCGACTAGCGGGAGGGATGGAGACCCAGTACTTC.

The CDR3: CASTRAAATQYF. In DNA form, the CDR3 reads TGTGCCAGCACCCGGGCAGCGGCTACGCAGTATTTT. This chain joins TRBV6-1 and TRBJ2-3; a possible D gene is TRBD2 (5 bases). The ends were cut back, 7 bases at V and 8 bases at J, with 13 bases in the middle. Germline CDR1 MNHNS, CDR2 SASEGT. This CDR3 is built from 12 residues.

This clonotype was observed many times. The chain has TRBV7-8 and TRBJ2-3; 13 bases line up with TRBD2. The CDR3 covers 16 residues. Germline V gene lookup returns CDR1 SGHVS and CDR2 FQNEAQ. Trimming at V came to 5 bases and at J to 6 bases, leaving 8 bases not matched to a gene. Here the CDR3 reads CASSPGTSGTPDTQYF. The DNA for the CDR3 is TGTGCCAGCAGCCCCGGGACTAGCGGGACCCCGGATACGCAGTATTTT.

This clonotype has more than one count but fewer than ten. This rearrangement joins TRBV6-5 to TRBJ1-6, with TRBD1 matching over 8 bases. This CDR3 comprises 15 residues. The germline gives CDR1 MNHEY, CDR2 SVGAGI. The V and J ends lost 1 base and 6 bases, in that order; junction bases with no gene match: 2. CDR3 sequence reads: CASSYFTGGNSPLHF. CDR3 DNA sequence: TGTGCCAGCAGTTACTTTACAGGGGGTAATTCACCCCTCCACTTT.

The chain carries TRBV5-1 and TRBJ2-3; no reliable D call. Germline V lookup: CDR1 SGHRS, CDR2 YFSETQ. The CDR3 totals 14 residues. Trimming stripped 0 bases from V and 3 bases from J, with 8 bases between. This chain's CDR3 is CASSLEVYTDTQYF. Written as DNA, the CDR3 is TGCGCCAGCAGCTTGGAGGTCTATACAGATACGCAGTATTTT. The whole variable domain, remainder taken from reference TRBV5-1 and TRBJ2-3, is KAGVTQTPRYLIKTRGQQVTLSCSPISGHRSVSWYQQTPGQGLQFLFEYFSETQRNKGNFPGRFSGRQFSNSRSEMNVSTLELGDSALYLCASSLEVYTDTQYFGPGTRLTVL.

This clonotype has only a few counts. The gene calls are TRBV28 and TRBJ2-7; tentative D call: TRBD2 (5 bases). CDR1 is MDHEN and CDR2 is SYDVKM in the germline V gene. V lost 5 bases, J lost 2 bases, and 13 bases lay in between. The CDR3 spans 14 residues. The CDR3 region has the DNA TGTGCCAGCAGTCCCCCCCAGCGGCCCTACGAGCAGTACTTC. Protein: CASSPPQRPYEQYF.

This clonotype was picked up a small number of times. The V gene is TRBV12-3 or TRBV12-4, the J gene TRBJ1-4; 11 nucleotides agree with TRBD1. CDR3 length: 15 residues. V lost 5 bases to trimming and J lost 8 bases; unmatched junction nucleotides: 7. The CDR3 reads CASSPGQGAREKLFF. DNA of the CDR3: TGTGCCAGCAGTCCCGGACAGGGGGCGCGAGAAAAACTGTTTTTT.

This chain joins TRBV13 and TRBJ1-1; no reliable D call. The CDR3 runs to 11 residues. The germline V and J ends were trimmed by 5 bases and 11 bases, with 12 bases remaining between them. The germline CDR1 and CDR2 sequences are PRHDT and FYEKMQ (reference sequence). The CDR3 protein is CASSVGRGAFF. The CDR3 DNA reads TGTGCCAGCAGCGTCGGCCGAGGGGCTTTCTTT.

The CDR3 nucleotides are TGCAGTTGGGACAGTCCTAACGAGCAGTACTTC. Protein product: CSWDSPNEQYF. The chain has TRBV20-1 and TRBJ2-7, with 7 nucleotides matching TRBD1. CDR1 is DFQATT, CDR2 SNEGSKA, per germline (reference sequence). The CDR3 has 11 residues. Unmatched junction bases numbered 6, after V lost 8 bases and J lost 5 bases.

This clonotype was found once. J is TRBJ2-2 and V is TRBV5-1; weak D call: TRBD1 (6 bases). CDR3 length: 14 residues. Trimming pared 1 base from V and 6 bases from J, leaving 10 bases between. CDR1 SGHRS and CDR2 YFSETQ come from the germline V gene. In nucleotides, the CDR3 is TGCGCCAGCAGCTTGAGTTGGGGGCCCGGGGAGCTGTTTTTT. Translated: CASSLSWGPGELFF.

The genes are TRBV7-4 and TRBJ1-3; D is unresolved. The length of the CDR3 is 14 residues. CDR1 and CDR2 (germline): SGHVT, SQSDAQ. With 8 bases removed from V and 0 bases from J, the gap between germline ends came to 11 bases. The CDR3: CASDPTRSGNTIYF. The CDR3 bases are TGTGCCAGCGACCCGACCCGCTCTGGAAACACCATATATTTT.

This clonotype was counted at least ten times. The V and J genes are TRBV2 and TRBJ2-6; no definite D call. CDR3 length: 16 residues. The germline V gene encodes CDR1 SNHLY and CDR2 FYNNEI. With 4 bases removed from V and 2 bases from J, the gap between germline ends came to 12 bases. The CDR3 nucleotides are TGTGCCAGCAGTGCCCAGGCACTTCCTGGGGCCAACGTCCTGACTTTC. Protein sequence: CASSAQALPGANVLTF.

CDR3 sequence: CASSAAWDGGYSNQPQHF. In DNA form, the CDR3 reads TGTGCCAGCAGCGCAGCGTGGGACGGAGGTTATAGCAATCAGCCCCAGCATTTT. The chain employs TRBV5-6 and TRBJ1-5, with D possibly matching TRBD1 (5 bases). Trimming pared 4 bases from V and 0 bases from J, leaving 20 bases between. The CDR3 runs to 18 residues. CDR1 is SGHDT and CDR2 is YYEEEE in the germline V gene. Drawing the rest from reference TRBV5-6 and TRBJ1-5, the complete variable domain is DAGVTQSPTHLIKTRGQQVTLRCSPKSGHDTVSWYQQALGQGPQFIFQYYEEEERQRGNFPDRFSGHQFPNYSSELNVNALLLGDSALYLCASSAAWDGGYSNQPQHFGDGTRLSIL.

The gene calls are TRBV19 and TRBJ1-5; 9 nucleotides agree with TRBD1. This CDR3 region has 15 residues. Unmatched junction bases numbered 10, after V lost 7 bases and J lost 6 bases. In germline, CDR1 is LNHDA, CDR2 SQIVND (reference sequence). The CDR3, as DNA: TGTGCCAGTATTACAACAGGGGGCGGGAGTCAGCCCCAGCATTTT. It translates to CASITTGGGSQPQHF.

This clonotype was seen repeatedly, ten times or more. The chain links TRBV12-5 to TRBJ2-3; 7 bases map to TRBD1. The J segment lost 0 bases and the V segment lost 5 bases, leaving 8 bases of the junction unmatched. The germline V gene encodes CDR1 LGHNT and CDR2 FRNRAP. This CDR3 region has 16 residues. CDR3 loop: CASGMTGTSSTDTQYF. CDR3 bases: TGTGCTAGTGGTATGACAGGGACCTCTAGCACAGATACGCAGTATTTT.

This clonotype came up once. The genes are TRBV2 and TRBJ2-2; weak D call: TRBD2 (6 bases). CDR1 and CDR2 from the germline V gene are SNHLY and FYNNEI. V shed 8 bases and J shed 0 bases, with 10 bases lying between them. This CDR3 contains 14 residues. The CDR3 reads CASRGTSNTGELFF. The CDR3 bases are TGTGCCAGCCGCGGGACCTCGAACACCGGGGAGCTGTTTTTT. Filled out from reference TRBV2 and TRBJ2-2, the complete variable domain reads EPEVTQTPSHQVTQMGQEVILRCVPISNHLYFYWYRQILGQKVEFLVSFYNNEISEKSEIFDDQFSVERPDGSNFTLKIRSTKLEDSAMYFCASRGTSNTGELFFGEGSRLTVL.

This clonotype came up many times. The CDR3 DNA reads TGTGCCAGCCGAGAGCTAGCCGGAGATGAGAAGACCCAGTACTTC. Amino acids: CASRELAGDEKTQYF. V is TRBV6-5 and J is TRBJ2-5, with D tentatively TRBD2 (5 bases). Trimming shortened V by 8 bases and J by 6 bases, and 22 bases separated the two germline ends. The CDR3 consists of 15 residues. Looked up from germline, CDR1 is MNHEY and CDR2 is SVGAGI.